This T cell receptor beta chain comes out of a study of early T cells in non-severe SARS-CoV-2 infection. The overall study: RNA in bulk from unsorted whole blood was sequenced, and chains were unpaired.

Unique molecular identifiers were added to individual cDNA molecules. TCRdb reprocessed the 5' RACE reads with MiXCR, giving one entry per CDR3 protein. The repertoire holds some 30,000 distinct CDR3 sequences, roughly 4.5% seen once, with almost 8% in the top ten. Study results and caveats: There was a bias toward anti-spike CD8 responses in VDJdb matching, which missed private and CD4 specificities.

This clonotype was counted ten times or more. Its specificity is unknown. Sequences were obtained from whole blood. This TCR came from an adult who was a healthcare worker with PCR-confirmed SARS-CoV-2 infection or an uninfected control (not recorded which).

CDR3 nucleotides: TGTGCCAGCAGCCAAACGGACAGGAATGAAAAACTGTTTTTT. As protein: CASSQTDRNEKLFF. The chain combines TRBV7-8 with TRBJ1-4, with 7 bases identical to TRBD1. The CDR3 runs 14 residues. In germline, CDR1 is SGHVS, CDR2 FQNEAQ. Trimming at V came to 5 bases and at J to 5 bases, leaving 5 bases not matched to a gene.